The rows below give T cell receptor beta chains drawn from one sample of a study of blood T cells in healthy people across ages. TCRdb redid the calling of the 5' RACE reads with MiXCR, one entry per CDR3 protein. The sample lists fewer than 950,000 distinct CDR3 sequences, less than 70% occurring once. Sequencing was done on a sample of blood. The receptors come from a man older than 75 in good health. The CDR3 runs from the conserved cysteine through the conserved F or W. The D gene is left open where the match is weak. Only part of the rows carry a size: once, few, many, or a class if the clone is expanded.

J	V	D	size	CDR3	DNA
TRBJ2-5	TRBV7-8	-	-	CASSLALSWRETQYF	TGTGCCAGCAGCTTAGCGCTGTCCTGGCGGGAGACCCAGTACTTC
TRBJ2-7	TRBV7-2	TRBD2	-	CASSLVKGGLGGGEQYF	TGTGCCAGCAGCTTAGTTAAGGGGGGCCTCGGGGGGGGTGAGCAGTACTTC
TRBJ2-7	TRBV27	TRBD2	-	CASSLRAGGAYEQYF	TGTGCCAGCAGTTTAAGGGCGGGAGGGGCCTACGAGCAGTACTTC
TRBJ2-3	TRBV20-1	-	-	CSSTVTSTDTQYF	TGCAGTTCCACAGTTACTAGCACAGATACGCAGTATTTT
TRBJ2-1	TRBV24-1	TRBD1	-	CATWDSSYNEQFF	TGTGCCACCTGGGACAGCTCCTACAATGAGCAGTTCTTC
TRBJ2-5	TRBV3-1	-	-	CASSHGEGETQYF	TGTGCCAGCAGCCATGGAGAAGGAGAGACCCAGTACTTC
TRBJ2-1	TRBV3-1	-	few	CASSQDAYNEQFF	TGTGCCAGCAGCCAAGACGCCTACAATGAGCAGTTCTTC
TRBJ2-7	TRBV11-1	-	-	CASSGHSNRLYYEQYF	TGTGCCAGCAGCGGTCACTCCAACCGTCTATACTACGAGCAGTACTTC
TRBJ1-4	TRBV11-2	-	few	CASSLDTQVEDEKLFF	TGTGCCAGCAGCTTAGACACACAGGTTGAGGATGAAAAACTGTTTTTT
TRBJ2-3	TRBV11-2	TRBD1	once	CASLTLRDRDAYF	TGTGCCAGCCTCACCCTACGGGACAGAGACGCGTATTTT
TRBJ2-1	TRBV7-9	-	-	CASSFHWDSYNEQFF	TGTGCCAGCAGCTTCCATTGGGACTCCTACAATGAGCAGTTCTTC
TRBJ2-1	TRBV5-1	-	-	CASIKGGGGEQFF	TGCGCCAGCATCAAAGGGGGAGGCGGTGAGCAGTTCTTC
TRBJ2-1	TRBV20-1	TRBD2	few	CSATTSGGSYNEQFF	TGCAGTGCTACGACTAGCGGGGGATCCTACAATGAGCAGTTCTTC
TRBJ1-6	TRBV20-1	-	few	CSARGSRESYSSPLHF	TGCAGTGCTCGAGGCTCGCGGGAAAGCTATAGTTCACCCCTCCACTTT
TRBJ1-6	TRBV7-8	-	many	CASSLGQRSSNSPLHF	TGTGCCAGCAGCTTAGGACAGCGAAGCTCAAATTCACCCCTCCACTTT
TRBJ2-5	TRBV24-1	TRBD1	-	CATSVTGAETQYF	TGTGCCACCAGCGTAACAGGGGCAGAGACCCAGTACTTC
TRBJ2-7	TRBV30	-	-	CAWSRWGEQYF	TGTGCCTGGAGTAGGTGGGGCGAGCAGTACTTC
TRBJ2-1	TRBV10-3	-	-	CAISEFDRGGGNEQFF	TGTGCCATCAGTGAGTTCGACAGGGGAGGGGGCAATGAGCAGTTCTTC
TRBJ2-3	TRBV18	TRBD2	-	CASSVAGGGSDTQYF	TGTGCCAGCTCAGTAGCGGGAGGAGGTTCAGATACGCAGTATTTT
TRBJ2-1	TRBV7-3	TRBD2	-	CASSRLAGGPGHYNEQFF	TGTGCCAGCAGCCGACTAGCGGGAGGGCCGGGGCACTACAATGAGCAGTTCTTC
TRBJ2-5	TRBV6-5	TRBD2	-	CASSYSGLAVQETQYF	TGTGCCAGCAGTTACTCGGGACTAGCGGTTCAAGAGACCCAGTACTTC
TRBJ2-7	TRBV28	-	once	CASSVQDQTYEQYF	TGTGCCAGCAGTGTACAGGATCAAACCTACGAGCAGTACTTC
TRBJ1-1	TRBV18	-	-	CASAHGATTEAFF	TGTGCCAGCGCACACGGGGCGACCACTGAAGCTTTCTTT
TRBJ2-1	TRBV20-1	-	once	CSARGLKDEQFF	TGCAGTGCTAGAGGGCTGAAAGATGAGCAGTTCTTC
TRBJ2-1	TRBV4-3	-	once	CASSQDRIGAYNEQFF	TGCGCCAGCAGCCAAGATAGAATTGGCGCCTACAATGAGCAGTTCTTC
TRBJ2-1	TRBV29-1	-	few	CSVLPGRDEQFF	TGCAGCGTTTTGCCAGGCCGCGATGAGCAGTTCTTC
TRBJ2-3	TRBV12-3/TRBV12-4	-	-	CASSPVGGGHRDAYF	TGTGCCAGCAGTCCCGTGGGGGGCGGACACAGAGACGCGTATTTT
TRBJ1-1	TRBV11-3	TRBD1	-	CASSSGQGMNTEAFF	TGTGCCAGCAGCTCCGGACAGGGAATGAACACTGAAGCTTTCTTT
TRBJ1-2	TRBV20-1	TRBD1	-	CSVNPGQGYSGYTF	TGCAGTGTTAATCCGGGACAGGGGTACTCTGGCTACACCTTC
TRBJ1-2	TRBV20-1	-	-	CSAATDSNYGYTF	TGCAGTGCCGCGACAGATTCTAACTATGGCTACACCTTC
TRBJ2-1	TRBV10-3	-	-	CASSDRLYNEQFF	TGTGCCAGCAGTGACCGGCTGTACAATGAGCAGTTCTTC
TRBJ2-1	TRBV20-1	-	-	CSARDGGSRRGADEQFF	TGCAGTGCTAGAGACGGCGGGAGTCGCAGGGGGGCCGATGAGCAGTTCTTC
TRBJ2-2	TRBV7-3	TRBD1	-	CASSLLPTGSAGELFF	TGTGCCAGCAGCTTATTGCCGACAGGGTCGGCAGGGGAGCTGTTTTTT
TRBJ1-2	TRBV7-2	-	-	CASSFPRVNYGYTF	TGTGCCAGCAGCTTTCCCAGGGTGAACTATGGCTACACCTTC
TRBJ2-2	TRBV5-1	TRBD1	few	CASSFAGTGGTGELFF	TGCGCCAGCAGCTTCGCCGGGACAGGGGGAACCGGGGAGCTGTTTTTT
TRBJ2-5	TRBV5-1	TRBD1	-	CASSWDRETQYF	TGCGCCAGCAGCTGGGACAGAGAGACCCAGTACTTC
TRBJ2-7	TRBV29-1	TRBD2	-	CSVEGTTSGATYEQYF	TGCAGCGTTGAAGGCACGACTAGCGGGGCGACCTACGAGCAGTACTTC
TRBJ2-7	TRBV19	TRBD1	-	CASSIDGTGGVEQYF	TGTGCCAGTAGTATAGATGGGACAGGGGGCGTTGAGCAGTACTTC
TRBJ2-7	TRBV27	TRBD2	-	CASSLHLAGGYEQYF	TGTGCCAGCAGCTTACATCTAGCGGGGGGCTACGAGCAGTACTTC
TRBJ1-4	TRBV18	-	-	CASSPQAMEKLFF	TGTGCCAGCTCACCACAGGCTATGGAAAAACTGTTTTTT
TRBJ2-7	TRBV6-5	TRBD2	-	CASSKEREQSYEQYF	TGTGCCAGCAGTAAGGAGCGGGAGCAGTCTTACGAGCAGTACTTC
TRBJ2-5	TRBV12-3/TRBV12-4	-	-	CASSPLGSETQYF	TGTGCCAGCAGCCCTCTAGGGAGCGAGACCCAGTACTTC
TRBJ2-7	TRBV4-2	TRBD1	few	CASRGQGWEQYF	TGTGCCAGCAGAGGACAGGGCTGGGAGCAGTACTTC
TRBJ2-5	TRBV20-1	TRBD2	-	CSATLGLAGETQYF	TGCAGTGCTACCTTAGGACTAGCGGGGGAGACCCAGTACTTC
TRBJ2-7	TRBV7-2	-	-	CASSFTGTDPYEQYF	TGTGCCAGCAGCTTCACCGGGACGGACCCCTACGAGCAGTACTTC
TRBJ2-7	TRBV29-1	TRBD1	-	CSVTGVDRYEQYF	TGCAGCGTGACAGGGGTGGATAGGTACGAGCAGTACTTC
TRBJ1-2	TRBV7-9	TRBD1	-	CASSQIGQAPYGYTF	TGTGCCAGCAGCCAAATCGGACAGGCCCCCTATGGCTACACCTTC
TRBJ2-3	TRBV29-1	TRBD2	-	CSVAGTSGSVGYAYF	TGCAGCGTTGCGGGGACTAGCGGGAGCGTCGGATACGCGTATTTT
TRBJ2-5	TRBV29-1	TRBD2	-	CRGRRGSRENREQYF	TGCAGGGGAAGAAGAGGATCGCGGGAGAACCGTGAGCAGTACTTC